A single sample is the source of the 18 T cell receptor beta chains below, sequenced in a study of human T cells and chemical hapten exposure. TCRdb re-called the RACE reads through MiXCR, storing one row per CDR3 protein. Here the sample spans 300,000 to 450,000 distinct CDR3 sequences, roughly 5% being singletons. Time point noted: pre-sensitization, week 0. Treatment: therapeutic diphenylcyclopropenone sensitization with weekly scalp DPC. Sequenced here: whole blood, sampled in connection with sensitization to the hapten diphenylcyclopropenone (DPC). All receptors derive from a woman between 45 and 65 years old with alopecia areata. Some clones in this sample may be carry-over from other donors' samples.

This clonotype showed up many times. The genes are TRBV4-1 and TRBJ2-7; 7 bases map to TRBD2. This CDR3 is 14 amino acids long. J gave up 6 bases and V 0 bases, and 5 bases lay outside the gene matches. In germline, CDR1 is MGHRA, CDR2 YSYEKL. The chain's CDR3 is CASSQDPTGGEQYF. The CDR3 DNA reads as TGCGCCAGCAGCCAAGACCCCACGGGGGGCGAGCAGTACTTC.

There are many counts of this clonotype. The V call is TRBV6-2 or TRBV6-3, the J call TRBJ2-2; D is unresolved. The CDR3 sequence is 14 residues long. Trimming pared 8 bases from V and 0 bases from J, leaving 10 bases between. Germline-derived CDR1 and CDR2 are MNHEY and SVGEGT. CDR3 coding DNA: TGTGCCAGCGTCCGGCTTTCGAACACCGGGGAGCTGTTTTTT. Its translation: CASVRLSNTGELFF.

The sample holds many counts of this clonotype. The chain has TRBV12-3 or TRBV12-4 and TRBJ2-2; D possibly corresponds to TRBD2 (6 bases). Trimming removed 4 bases at V and 5 bases at J, with 14 bases between. This CDR3 spans 15 amino acids. The CDR3, as DNA: TGTGCCAGCAGTTCCCAACAGGCGGGAACCGGGGAGCTGTTTTTT. Protein sequence: CASSSQQAGTGELFF.

This rearrangement joins TRBV5-1 to TRBJ2-4; TRBD1 matches 8 bases. V shed 5 bases and J 0 bases; nucleotides not matched to a gene: 10. The length of the CDR3 is 17 residues. The germline gives CDR1 SGHRS, CDR2 YFSETQ. The CDR3 loop is CASSSGTGVRAKNIQYF. As DNA, the CDR3 is TGCGCCAGCAGTTCCGGGACAGGAGTTAGAGCCAAAAACATTCAGTACTTC.

The gene calls are TRBV18 and TRBJ2-1, with 9 positions matching TRBD2. J was trimmed by 9 bases and V by 3 bases; bases with no gene match: 9. There are 15 residues in the CDR3. The germline CDR1 and CDR2 sequences are KGHSH and LQKENI. The chain's CDR3 is CASSPREGFYGEQFF. The CDR3 DNA reads as TGTGCCAGCTCACCGCGGGAGGGCTTTTATGGTGAGCAGTTCTTC.

There are many counts of this clonotype. The chain joins TRBV4-2 to TRBJ2-1; a weak D match, TRBD2 (6 bases). The germline CDR1 and CDR2 sequences are LGHNA and YNFKEQ. Trimming removed 0 bases from V and 0 bases from J, with 9 bases in between. The CDR3 loop spans 16 amino acids. CDR3 amino acids: CASSQEEGNSYNEQFF. The CDR3 nucleotides are TGTGCCAGCAGCCAAGAGGAGGGTAACTCCTACAATGAGCAGTTCTTC.

This clonotype was recorded at least ten times. This rearrangement joins TRBV27 to TRBJ2-3; D gene ambiguous. Trimming shortened V by 6 bases and J by 6 bases, and 16 bases separated the two germline ends. CDR1 and CDR2 (germline): MNHEY, SMNVEV (reference sequence). The CDR3 is 14 residues long. The chain's CDR3 is CASSHRMRRDTQYF. The DNA for the CDR3 is TGTGCCAGCAGCCACCGAATGCGAAGGGATACGCAGTATTTT.

At least ten counts were recorded for this clonotype. V gene TRBV29-1 combines with J gene TRBJ2-3, with a possible D match to TRBD1 (5 bases). The V gene lost 4 bases and the J gene lost 6 bases, with 17 bases spanning the gap. Germline values: CDR1 SQVTM, CDR2 ANQGSEA. This CDR3 has 14 residues. The CDR3 sequence: CSVGSAGFGDTQYF. CDR3 in DNA: TGCAGCGTTGGATCGGCAGGGTTTGGGGATACGCAGTATTTT.

This clonotype has a count of ten or more. V gene TRBV29-1 combines with J gene TRBJ2-7, with TRBD1 identical over 8 bases. V shed 4 bases and J 4 bases; nucleotides not matched to a gene: 6. CDR3 length equals 13 residues. Germline V gene lookup returns CDR1 SQVTM and CDR2 ANQGSEA. DNA of the CDR3: TGCAGCGTTGGTATGGACAGGGAGTACGAGCAGTACTTC. This encodes CSVGMDREYEQYF.

This clonotype has a count of ten or more. The V and J genes are TRBV20-1 and TRBJ1-1; D not resolved. Trimming left V 5 bases short and J 4 bases short, with 20 bases between. The CDR3 covers 15 residues. Germline CDR1 DFQATT, CDR2 SNEGSKA (reference sequence). The CDR3 DNA follows: TGCAGTGCTTTTATCGGACGAAACCGGGGCACTGAAGCTTTCTTT. This gives the protein CSAFIGRNRGTEAFF.

The rearrangement joins TRBV6-6 to TRBJ2-2; D remains unclear. The germline gives CDR1 MNHNY, CDR2 SVGAGI (reference sequence). The CDR3 covers 14 residues. V lost 7 bases and J 0 bases, leaving 9 bases between the germline ends. CDR3 nucleotide sequence: TGTGCCAGCACAAGGACGGCGAACACCGGGGAGCTGTTTTTT. It encodes CASTRTANTGELFF.

This clonotype was seen a handful of times. The rearrangement joins TRBV6-2 or TRBV6-3 to TRBJ2-7; 7 bases fit TRBD2. This CDR3 is 15 amino acids long. Germline CDR1 and CDR2: MNHEY and SVGEGT. With 2 bases clipped from V and 5 bases from J, the junction kept 9 bases outside the gene matches. The CDR3 nucleotides are TGTGCCAGCAGTTACCCGACGAGGGAGGGCGACGAGCAGTACTTC. Encoded protein: CASSYPTREGDEQYF.

This clonotype was seen repeatedly, ten times or more. The chain employs TRBV6-2 or TRBV6-3 and TRBJ2-7, with unresolved D. CDR1 MNHEY and CDR2 SVGEGT come from the germline V gene. The CDR3 is made up of 11 amino acids. Trimming cost V 11 bases and J 4 bases, with 12 bases left between them. CDR3 DNA sequence: TGTGCCGGCGTGGTCTCTTACGAGCAGTACTTC. Translated: CAGVVSYEQYF.

At least ten counts were recorded for this clonotype. V and J are TRBV7-2 and TRBJ2-6, with D maybe TRBD2 (6 bases). V was pared by 8 bases and J by 3 bases, with 14 bases between. The length of the CDR3 is 15 residues. Germline V gene lookup returns CDR1 SGHTA and CDR2 FQGNSA. CDR3 nucleotides: TGTGCCAGCGGACTCGGGGGTGGTGGGGCCAACGTCCTGACTTTC. Translated, it gives CASGLGGGGANVLTF.

The chain joins TRBV20-1 to TRBJ1-5, with a possible D match to TRBD1 (5 bases). The CDR3 runs to 15 residues. Trimming took off 6 bases at V and 4 bases at J, with 19 bases between the two ends. Per the germline V gene, CDR1 is DFQATT and CDR2 is SNEGSKA (reference sequence). The CDR3 DNA is TGCAGTGCCAAACCGGTTGGGACGGTGAATCAGCCCCAGCATTTT. It translates to CSAKPVGTVNQPQHF.

This clonotype has at least ten counts. V usage is TRBV20-1 and J usage is TRBJ1-5, with TRBD1 matching over 8 bases. The germline V gene has CDR1 DFQATT and CDR2 SNEGSKA (reference sequence). V lost 2 bases, J lost 1 base, and 1 base stayed unmatched. This CDR3 has 14 amino acids. CDR3 DNA sequence: TGCAGTGCTAGACAGGGGGCGAGCAATCAGCCCCAGCATTTT. Encoded protein: CSARQGASNQPQHF.

J is TRBJ2-3 and V is TRBV7-9; TRBD2 matches at 8 bases. Germline loops: CDR1 SEHNR, CDR2 FQNEAQ (reference sequence). V gave up 1 base and J gave up 2 bases; unmatched junction bases: 5. The CDR3 length is 16 residues. In DNA form, the CDR3 reads TGTGCCAGCAGCTTAGGGGAGCGGGGGTACACAGATACGCAGTATTTT. As protein: CASSLGERGYTDTQYF.

The genes are TRBV2 and TRBJ2-7; 12 bases are a match to TRBD2. Germline V CDR1 and CDR2: SNHLY, FYNNEI. V lost 10 bases to trimming and J lost 9 bases; unmatched junction nucleotides: 7. This CDR3 is built from 12 residues. The CDR3 bases are TGTGCCACGGGACTAGCGGGCCCCTGGCAGTACTTC. Translated, it gives CATGLAGPWQYF. Variable domain in full (rest from reference TRBV2 and TRBJ2-7): EPEVTQTPSHQVTQMGQEVILRCVPISNHLYFYWYRQILGQKVEFLVSFYNNEISEKSEIFDDQFSVERPDGSNFTLKIRSTKLEDSAMYFCATGLAGPWQYFGPGTRLTVT.